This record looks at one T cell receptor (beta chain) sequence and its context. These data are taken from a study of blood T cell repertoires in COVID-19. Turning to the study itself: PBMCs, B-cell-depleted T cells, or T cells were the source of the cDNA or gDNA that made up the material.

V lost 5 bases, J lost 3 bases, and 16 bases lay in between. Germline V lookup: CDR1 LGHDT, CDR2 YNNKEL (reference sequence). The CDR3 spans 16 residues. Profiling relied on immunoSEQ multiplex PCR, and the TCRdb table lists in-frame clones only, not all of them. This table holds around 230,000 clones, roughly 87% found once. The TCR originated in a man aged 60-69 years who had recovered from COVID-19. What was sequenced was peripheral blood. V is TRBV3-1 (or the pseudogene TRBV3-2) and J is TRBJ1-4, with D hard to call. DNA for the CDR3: TGTGCCAGCAGCTTTTCGATGGGGAGGTCTAATGAAAAACTGTTTTTT. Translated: CASSFSMGRSNEKLFF.